A selection of T cell receptor beta chains follows, all from one sample in a study of beta chain features in type 1 diabetes. The table came from immunoSEQ multiplex PCR; TCRdb's copy has only in-frame clones and leaves some out. The table shows roughly 450,000 clones, with more than 9.5% occurring only once. Sequenced: naive CD4+ T cells from blood. These receptors came from a woman younger than 30 in good health. CDR3s leave out the opening cysteine and the closing phenylalanine or tryptophan. Each record gives: J gene, V gene, CDR3 protein.

j_gene: TRBJ2-5
v_gene: TRBV7-9
CDR3aa: ASSLGGTIQETQY

j_gene: TRBJ2-3
v_gene: TRBV4-3
CDR3aa: ASSQVAGVGTDTQY

j_gene: TRBJ1-1
v_gene: TRBV4-3
CDR3aa: ASSPRTGGNTEAF

j_gene: TRBJ2-2
v_gene: TRBV5-1
CDR3aa: ASSFGGTGELF

j_gene: TRBJ1-6
v_gene: TRBV9
CDR3aa: ASSIGTNSPLH

j_gene: TRBJ2-3
v_gene: TRBV30
CDR3aa: AWSNTDTQY

j_gene: TRBJ1-3
v_gene: TRBV30
CDR3aa: AWSGTGIRVSGNTIY

j_gene: TRBJ1-3
v_gene: TRBV14
CDR3aa: ASSSQTNIGNTIY

j_gene: TRBJ2-5
v_gene: TRBV18
CDR3aa: ASSPIGGPKGTQY

j_gene: TRBJ1-2
v_gene: TRBV4-2
CDR3aa: ASSQNGRSVYGYT